This TCR beta chain was documented in a study of blood T cells in healthy people across ages. Healthy Caucasian individuals from Russia aged about 6 to 95 were enrolled as donors. Using a J-beta primer mix together with a sample-barcoded 5' primer, a second PCR was run for about 6 to 11 cycles. TCRdb analysed the 5' RACE reads with MiXCR anew, one entry per CDR3 protein. The sample shows about 970,000 distinct CDR3 sequences, approximately 50% of them seen only once. The germline CDR1 and CDR2 sequences are DFQATT and SNEGSKA (reference sequence). With V trimmed by 2 bases and J by 6 bases, 18 bases remained unmatched. The CDR3 runs to 18 residues.

The J gene is TRBJ2-1, the V gene TRBV20-1; TRBD2 aligns across 8 bases. The TCR sequence derives from a woman aged 55-69 years in good health. Specimen: blood. The DNA for the CDR3 is TGCAGTGCTAGAACTCTCGGGAGGGCCAAAGACAAGTTCAATGAGCAGTTCTTC. The encoded protein is CSARTLGRAKDKFNEQFF.